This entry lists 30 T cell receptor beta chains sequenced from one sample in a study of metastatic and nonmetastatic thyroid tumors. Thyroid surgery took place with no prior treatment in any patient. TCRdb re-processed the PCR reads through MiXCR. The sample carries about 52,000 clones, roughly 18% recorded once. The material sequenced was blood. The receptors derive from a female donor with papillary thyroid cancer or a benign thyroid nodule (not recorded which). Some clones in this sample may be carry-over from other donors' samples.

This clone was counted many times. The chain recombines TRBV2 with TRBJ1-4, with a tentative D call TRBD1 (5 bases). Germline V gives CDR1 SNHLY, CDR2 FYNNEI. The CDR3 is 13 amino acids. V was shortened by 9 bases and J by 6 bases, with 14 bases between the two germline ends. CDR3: CASYRDGDEKLFF. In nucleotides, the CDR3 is TGTGCCAGTTACCGGGACGGTGATGAAAAACTGTTTTTT.

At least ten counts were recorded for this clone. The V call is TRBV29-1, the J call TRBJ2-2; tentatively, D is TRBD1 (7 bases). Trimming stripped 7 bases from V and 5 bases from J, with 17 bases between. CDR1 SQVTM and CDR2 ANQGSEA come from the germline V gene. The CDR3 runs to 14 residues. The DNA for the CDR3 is TGCAGCGGACAGGGCGAGGGGGGTACCGGGGAGCTGTTTTTT. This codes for CSGQGEGGTGELFF.

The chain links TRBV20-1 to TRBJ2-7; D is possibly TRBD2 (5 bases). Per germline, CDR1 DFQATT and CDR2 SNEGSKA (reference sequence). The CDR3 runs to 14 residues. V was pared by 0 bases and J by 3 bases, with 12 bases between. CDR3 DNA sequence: TGCAGTGCTAGAGATCGCGGGTATGACTACGAGCAGTACTTC. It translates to CSARDRGYDYEQYF.

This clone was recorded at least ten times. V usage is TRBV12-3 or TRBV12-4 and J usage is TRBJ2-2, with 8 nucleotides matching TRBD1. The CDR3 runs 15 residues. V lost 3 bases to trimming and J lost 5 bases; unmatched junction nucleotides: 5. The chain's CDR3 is CASSFEGQVTGELFF. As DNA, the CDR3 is TGTGCCAGCAGTTTCGAGGGACAGGTTACCGGGGAGCTGTTTTTT.

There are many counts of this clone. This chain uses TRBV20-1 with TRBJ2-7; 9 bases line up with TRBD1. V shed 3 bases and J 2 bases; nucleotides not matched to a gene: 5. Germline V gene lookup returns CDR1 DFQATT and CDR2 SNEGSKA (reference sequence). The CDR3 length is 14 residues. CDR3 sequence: CSARGDRVPYEQYF. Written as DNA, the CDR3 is TGCAGTGCTAGGGGGGACAGGGTACCCTACGAGCAGTACTTC.

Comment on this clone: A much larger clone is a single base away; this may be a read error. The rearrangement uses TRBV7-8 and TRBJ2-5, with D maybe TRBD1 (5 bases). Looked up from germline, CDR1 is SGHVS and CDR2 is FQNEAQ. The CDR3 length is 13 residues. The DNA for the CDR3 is TGTGCCAGCAGCCCAAGGGGCCAAGGGACCCAGTACTTC. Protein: CASSPRGQGTQYF. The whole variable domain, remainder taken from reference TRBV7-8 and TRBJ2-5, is GAGVSQSPRYKVAKRGQDVALRCDPISGHVSLFWYQQALGQGPEFLTYFQNEAQLDKSGLPSDRFFAERPEGSVSTLKIQRTQQEDSAVYLCASSPRGQGTQYFGPGTRLLVL.

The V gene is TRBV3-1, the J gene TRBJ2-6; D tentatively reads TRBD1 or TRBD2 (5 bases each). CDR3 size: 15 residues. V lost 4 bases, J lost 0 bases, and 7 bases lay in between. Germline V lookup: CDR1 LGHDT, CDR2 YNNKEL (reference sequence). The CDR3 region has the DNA TGTGCCAGCAGCCGAGGGGACTCTGGGGCCAACGTCCTGACTTTC. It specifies CASSRGDSGANVLTF.

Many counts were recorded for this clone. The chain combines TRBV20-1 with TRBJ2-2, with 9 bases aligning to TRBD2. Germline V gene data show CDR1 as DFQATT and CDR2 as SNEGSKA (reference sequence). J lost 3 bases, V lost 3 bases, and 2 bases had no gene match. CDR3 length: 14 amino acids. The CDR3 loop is CSARGGRDTGELFF. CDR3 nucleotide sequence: TGCAGTGCTAGGGGCGGGAGGGACACCGGGGAGCTGTTTTTT.

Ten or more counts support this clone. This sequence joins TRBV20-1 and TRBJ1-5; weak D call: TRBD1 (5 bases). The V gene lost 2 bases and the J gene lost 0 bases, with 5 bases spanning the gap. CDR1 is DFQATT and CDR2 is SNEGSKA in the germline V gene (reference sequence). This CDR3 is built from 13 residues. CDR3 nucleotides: TGCAGTGCTAGAAGGGGTAGCAATCAGCCCCAGCATTTT. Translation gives CSARRGSNQPQHF.

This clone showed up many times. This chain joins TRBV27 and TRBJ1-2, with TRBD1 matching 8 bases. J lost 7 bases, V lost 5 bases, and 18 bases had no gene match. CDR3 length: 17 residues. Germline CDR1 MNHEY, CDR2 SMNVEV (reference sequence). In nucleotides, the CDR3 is TGTGCCAGCAGTCCGTTGGGGTTGGACAGGGACGGCGGTGGCTACACCTTC. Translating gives CASSPLGLDRDGGGYTF.

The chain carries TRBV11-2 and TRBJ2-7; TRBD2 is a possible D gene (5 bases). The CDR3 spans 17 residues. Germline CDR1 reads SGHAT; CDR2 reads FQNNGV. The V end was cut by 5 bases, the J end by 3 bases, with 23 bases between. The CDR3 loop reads CASSITSLSGSVYEQYF. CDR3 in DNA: TGTGCCAGCAGCATAACCTCTCTATCGGGATCCGTCTACGAGCAGTACTTC. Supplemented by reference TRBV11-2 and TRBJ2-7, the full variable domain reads EAGVAQSPRYKIIEKRQSVAFWCNPISGHATLYWYQQILGQGPKLLIQFQNNGVVDDSQLPKDRFSAERLKGVDSTLKIQPAKLEDSAVYLCASSITSLSGSVYEQYFGPGTRLTVT.

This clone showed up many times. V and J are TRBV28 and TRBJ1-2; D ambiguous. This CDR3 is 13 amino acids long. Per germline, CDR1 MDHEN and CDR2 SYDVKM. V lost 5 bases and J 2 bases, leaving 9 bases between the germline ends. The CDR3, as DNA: TGTGCCAGCAGTACCTCTCAAAACTATGGCTACACCTTC. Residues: CASSTSQNYGYTF.

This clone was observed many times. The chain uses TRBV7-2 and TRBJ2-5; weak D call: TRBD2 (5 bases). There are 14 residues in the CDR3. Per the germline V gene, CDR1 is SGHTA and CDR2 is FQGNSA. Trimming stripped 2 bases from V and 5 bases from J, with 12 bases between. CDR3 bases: TGTGCCAGCAGCTTATACGAGGGCAGGGAGACCCAGTACTTC. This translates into CASSLYEGRETQYF.

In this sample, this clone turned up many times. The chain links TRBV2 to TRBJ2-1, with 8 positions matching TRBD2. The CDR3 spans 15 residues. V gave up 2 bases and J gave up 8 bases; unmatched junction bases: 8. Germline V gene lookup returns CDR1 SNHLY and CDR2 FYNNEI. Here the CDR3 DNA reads TGTGCCAGCAGTGAATCAGGGACTAGGTCGGATGAGCAGTTCTTC. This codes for CASSESGTRSDEQFF.

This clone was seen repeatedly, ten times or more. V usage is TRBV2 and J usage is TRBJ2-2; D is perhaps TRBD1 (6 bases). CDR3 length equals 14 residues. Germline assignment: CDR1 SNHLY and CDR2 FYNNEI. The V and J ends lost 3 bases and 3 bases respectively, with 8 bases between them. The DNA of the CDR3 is TGTGCCAGCAGTGACAGGGGAGACACCGGGGAGCTGTTTTTT. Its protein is CASSDRGDTGELFF.

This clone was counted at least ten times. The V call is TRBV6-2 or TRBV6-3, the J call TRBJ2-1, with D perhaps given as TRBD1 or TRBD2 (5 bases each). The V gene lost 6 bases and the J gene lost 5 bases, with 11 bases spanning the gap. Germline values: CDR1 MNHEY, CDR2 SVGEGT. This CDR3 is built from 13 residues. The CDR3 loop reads CASRHQGDNEQFF. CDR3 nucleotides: TGTGCCAGCAGGCACCAGGGAGACAATGAGCAGTTCTTC.

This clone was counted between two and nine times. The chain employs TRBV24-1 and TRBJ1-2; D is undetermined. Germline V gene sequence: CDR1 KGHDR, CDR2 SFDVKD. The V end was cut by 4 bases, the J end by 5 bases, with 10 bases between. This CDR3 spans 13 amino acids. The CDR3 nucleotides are TGTGCCACCAGTGACAAGGGTAAATATGGCTACACCTTC. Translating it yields CATSDKGKYGYTF.

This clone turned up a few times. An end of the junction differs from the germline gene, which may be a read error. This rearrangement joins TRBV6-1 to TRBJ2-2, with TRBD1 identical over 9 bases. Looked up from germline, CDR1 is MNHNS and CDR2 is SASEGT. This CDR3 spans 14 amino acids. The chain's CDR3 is CASRVTGGTGELFF. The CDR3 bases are TGTGCCAGCAGAGTGACAGGGGGGACCGGTGAGCTGTTTTTT.

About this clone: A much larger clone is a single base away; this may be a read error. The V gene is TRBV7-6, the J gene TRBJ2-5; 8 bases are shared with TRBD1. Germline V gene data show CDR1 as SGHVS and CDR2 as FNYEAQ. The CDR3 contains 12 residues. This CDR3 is CASEGQEETHYF. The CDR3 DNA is TGTGCCAGCGAGGGACAGGAAGAGACCCATTACTTC.

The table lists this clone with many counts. CDR3 nucleotides: TGTGCCAGCAGCTTAGCACCGGGACAGTACAATGAGCAGTTCTTC. Translation gives CASSLAPGQYNEQFF. The chain combines TRBV7-6 with TRBJ2-1; TRBD1 aligns across 7 bases. Germline V gives CDR1 SGHVS, CDR2 FNYEAQ. The CDR3 has 15 amino acids. With 0 bases clipped from V and 4 bases from J, the junction kept 3 bases outside the gene matches.

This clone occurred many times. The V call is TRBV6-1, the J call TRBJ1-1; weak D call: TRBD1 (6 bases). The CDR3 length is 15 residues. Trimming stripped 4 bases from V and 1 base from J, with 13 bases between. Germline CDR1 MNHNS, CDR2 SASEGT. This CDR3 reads CASSARGVGNTEAFF. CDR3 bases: TGTGCCAGCAGTGCCAGGGGTGTGGGGAACACTGAAGCTTTCTTT.

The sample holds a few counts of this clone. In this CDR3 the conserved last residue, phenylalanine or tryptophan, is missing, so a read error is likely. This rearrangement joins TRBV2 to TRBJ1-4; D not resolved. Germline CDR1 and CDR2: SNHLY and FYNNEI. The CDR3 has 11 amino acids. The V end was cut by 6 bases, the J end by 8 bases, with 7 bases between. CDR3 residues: CASSEPEKLFL. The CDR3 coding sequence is TGTGCCAGCAGCGAACCCGAAAAACTGTTTCTT.

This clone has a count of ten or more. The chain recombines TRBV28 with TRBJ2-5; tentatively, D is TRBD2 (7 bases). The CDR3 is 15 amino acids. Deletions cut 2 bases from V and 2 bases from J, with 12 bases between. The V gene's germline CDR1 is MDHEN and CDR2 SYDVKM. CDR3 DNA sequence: TGTGCCAGCAGTTTAAGGGGGGGATCTCAAGAGACCCAGTACTTC. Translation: CASSLRGGSQETQYF.

The CDR3 nucleotides are TGCAGTGCTAGAGTACAGGGGGGGGATACGCAGTATTTT. It is translated as CSARVQGGDTQYF. The J gene is TRBJ2-3, the V gene TRBV20-1; tentative D call: TRBD1 (8 bases). V shed 1 base and J shed 6 bases, with 11 bases lying between them. Germline-derived CDR1 and CDR2 are DFQATT and SNEGSKA (reference sequence). The CDR3 spans 13 residues.

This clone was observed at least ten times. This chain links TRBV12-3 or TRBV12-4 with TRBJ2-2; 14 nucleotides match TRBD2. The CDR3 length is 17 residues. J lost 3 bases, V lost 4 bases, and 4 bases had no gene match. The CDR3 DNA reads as TGTGCCAGCAGTTCGGGACTAGCGGGAGATTACACCGGGGAGCTGTTTTTT. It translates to CASSSGLAGDYTGELFF.

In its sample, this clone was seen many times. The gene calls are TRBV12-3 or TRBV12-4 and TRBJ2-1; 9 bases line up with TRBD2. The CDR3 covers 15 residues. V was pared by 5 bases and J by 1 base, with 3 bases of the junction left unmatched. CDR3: CASSPLAGSYNEQFF. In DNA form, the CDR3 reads TGTGCCAGCAGTCCTCTAGCGGGGTCCTACAATGAGCAGTTCTTC.

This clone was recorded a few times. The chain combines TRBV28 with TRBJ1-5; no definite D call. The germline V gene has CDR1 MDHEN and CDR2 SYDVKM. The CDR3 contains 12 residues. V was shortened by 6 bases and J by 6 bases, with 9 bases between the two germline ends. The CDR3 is CASSSGIQPQHF. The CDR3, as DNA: TGTGCCAGCAGCTCTGGCATTCAGCCCCAGCATTTT. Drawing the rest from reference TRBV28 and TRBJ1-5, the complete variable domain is DVKVTQSSRYLVKRTGEKVFLECVQDMDHENMFWYRQDPGLGLRLIYFSYDVKMKEKGDIPEGYSVSREKKERFSLILESASTNQTSMYLCASSSGIQPQHFGDGTRLSIL.

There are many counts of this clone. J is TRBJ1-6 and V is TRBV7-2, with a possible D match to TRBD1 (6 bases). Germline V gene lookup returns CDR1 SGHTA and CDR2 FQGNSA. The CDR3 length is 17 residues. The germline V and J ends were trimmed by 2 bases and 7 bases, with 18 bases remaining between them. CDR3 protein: CASSLKFQGTTNSPLHF. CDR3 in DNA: TGTGCCAGCAGCTTAAAGTTCCAGGGGACGACGAATTCACCCCTCCACTTT. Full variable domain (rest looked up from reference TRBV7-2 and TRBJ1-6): GAGVSQSPSNKVTEKGKDVELRCDPISGHTALYWYRQSLGQGLEFLIYFQGNSAPDKSGLPSDRFSAERTGGSVSTLTIQRTQQEDSAVYLCASSLKFQGTTNSPLHFGNGTRLTVT.

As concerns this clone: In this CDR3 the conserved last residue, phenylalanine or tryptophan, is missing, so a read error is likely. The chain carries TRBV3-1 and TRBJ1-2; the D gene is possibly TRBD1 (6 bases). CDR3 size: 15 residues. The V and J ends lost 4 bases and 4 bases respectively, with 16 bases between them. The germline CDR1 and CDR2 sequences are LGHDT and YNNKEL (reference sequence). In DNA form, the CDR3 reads TGTGCCAGCAGCCGAGATGGTAGGACAGCCTATGGCTACACCCTC. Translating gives CASSRDGRTAYGYTL.

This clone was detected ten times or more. CDR3 coding DNA: TGTGCCAGCACCACTAGCGCGGGGACCTACGAGCAGTACTTC. Its translation is CASTTSAGTYEQYF. This rearrangement joins TRBV3-1 to TRBJ2-7, with 7 nucleotides matching TRBD2. This CDR3 contains 14 residues. J was trimmed by 2 bases and V by 7 bases; bases with no gene match: 8. From germline, CDR1 is LGHDT and CDR2 YNNKEL (reference sequence).